This T cell receptor (beta chain) emerged from a study of blood T cell repertoires in COVID-19. Study in general: Whether acute or convalescent, the COVID-19 samples came from the United States, Italy and Spain. PBMCs, B-cell-depleted T cells, or T cells provided the cDNA or gDNA that made up the material.

The V and J ends lost 1 base and 4 bases, in that order; junction bases with no gene match: 0. Germline lookup yields CDR1 LNHNV and CDR2 YYDKDF (reference sequence). There are 14 residues in the CDR3. Some clones are missing from TCRdb's copy, which holds only in-frame ones; the method was immunoSEQ multiplex PCR. The sample yields some 200,000 clones, around 86% seen once. As concerns this clone: This sample also contains other DNA sequences that code for the same CDR3.

Sequenced: peripheral blood. This chain links TRBV15 with TRBJ1-4; 7 nucleotides line up with TRBD1. The sequence was obtained from a woman aged 40 to 50 with acute or convalescent COVID-19. As DNA, the CDR3 is TGTGCCACCAGCAGAGGGGACAGTAATGAAAAACTGTTTTTT. This gives the protein CATSRGDSNEKLFF. The full variable domain, rest sourced from reference TRBV15 and TRBJ1-4, is DAMVIQNPRYQVTQFGKPVTLSCSQTLNHNVMYWYQQKSSQAPKLLFHYYDKDFNNEADTPDNFQSRRPNTSFCFLDIRSPGLGDTAMYLCATSRGDSNEKLFFGSGTQLSVL.